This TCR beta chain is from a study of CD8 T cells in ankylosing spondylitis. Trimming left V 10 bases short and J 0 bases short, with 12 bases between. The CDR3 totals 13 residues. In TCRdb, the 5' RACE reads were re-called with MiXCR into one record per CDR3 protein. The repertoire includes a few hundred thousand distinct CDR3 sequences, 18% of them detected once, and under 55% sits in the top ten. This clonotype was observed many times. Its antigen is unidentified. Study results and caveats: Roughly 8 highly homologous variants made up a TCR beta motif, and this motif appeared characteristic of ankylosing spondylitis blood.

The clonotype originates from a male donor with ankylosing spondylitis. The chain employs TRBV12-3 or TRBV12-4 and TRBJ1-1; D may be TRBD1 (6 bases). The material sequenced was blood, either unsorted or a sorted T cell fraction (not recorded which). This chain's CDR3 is CATGGDMNTEAFF. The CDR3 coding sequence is TGTGCCACCGGAGGGGACATGAACACTGAAGCTTTCTTT.